Below are 5 T cell receptor beta chains sequenced from a single sample in a study of cytomegalovirus exposure and HLA in healthy donors. 60 Vbeta and 13 Jbeta primers were used in PCR. Assay: immunoSEQ multiplex PCR; the TCRdb copy retains only in-frame clones and omits some. The data show 150,000 to 200,000 clones, with under 80% seen just once and just under 3% held by the top ten. Sequencing was done on a sample of PBMCs. Receptors were obtained from a man aged 35 to 55 in good health and CMV-seronegative.

The rearrangement joins TRBV13 to TRBJ2-3; TRBD2 agrees at 11 bases. This CDR3 comprises 15 residues. V shed 3 bases, J shed 4 bases, and the junction held 3 bases outside the gene matches. Germline V CDR1 and CDR2: PRHDT, FYEKMQ (reference sequence). As DNA, the CDR3 is TGTGCCAGCAGCTTCACTAGCGGGAGATCAGATACGCAGTATTTT. Its protein product is CASSFTSGRSDTQYF.

This clone was seen more than once but under ten times. The chain uses TRBV21-1 and TRBJ2-5; no DNA check was done on the table's D call, TRBD1. TRBV21-1 is assigned pseudogene status. The CDR3 sequence is 14 residues long. CDR3 region: CASSNKTGQETQYF. The CDR3 DNA sequence: TGTGCCAGCAGCAACAAGACAGGCCAAGAGACCCAGTACTTC.

A remark on this clone: A junction end diverges from the germline sequence, so it may reflect a read error. This rearrangement joins TRBV7-9 to TRBJ1-1, with D perhaps TRBD1 (5 bases). Germline assignment: CDR1 SEHNR and CDR2 FQNEAQ (reference sequence). The CDR3 runs 13 residues. The CDR3 loop is CSSSLDSNTEAFF. The CDR3 DNA is TGTTCCAGCAGCTTAGACAGCAACACTGAAGCTTTCTTT.

The chain recombines TRBV5-4 with TRBJ2-7; 11 bases agree with TRBD2. The CDR3 contains 15 residues. V lost 0 bases, J lost 5 bases, and 4 bases stayed unmatched. Germline values: CDR1 SGHNT, CDR2 YYREEE (reference sequence). In DNA, the CDR3 is TGTGCCAGCAGCTTGGATAGCGGGAGGGTAAACGAGCAGTACTTC. Translation gives CASSLDSGRVNEQYF.

The chain combines TRBV19 with TRBJ1-5; D remains ambiguous. Germline CDR1 LNHDA, CDR2 SQIVND (reference sequence). The CDR3 spans 16 residues. Trimming took 2 bases from V and 0 from J, leaving 11 bases between them. The CDR3 DNA sequence: TGTGCCAGTAGTATAAATACGGGGTATAGCAATCAGCCCCAGCATTTT. This sequence encodes CASSINTGYSNQPQHF.